These T cell receptor beta chains were read from a single sample in a study of regulatory T cells in long-lasting Graves disease. TCRdb reprocessed the multiplex PCR reads via MiXCR and lists one record per CDR3 protein. The sample contains about 440,000 distinct CDR3 sequences, 15% of which appear only once. These same data were also listed under a study on T cells in Graves' hyperthyroidism and ophthalmopathy.

Sequenced material: peripheral blood mononuclear cells (PBMCs), taken at new diagnosis, from a patient treated with antithyroid drugs. These receptors all come from a woman aged 30 to 39 with Graves disease. Both conserved end residues are part of each CDR3. A D gene is named only where the DNA matches it firmly. Some rows have no size entry. The others give once, few or many, or a class for an expanded clone.

abundance: many
v_gene: TRBV11-2
d_gene: TRBD2
j_gene: TRBJ2-1
CDR3aa: CASSLDTAGDEQFF
CDR3nt: TGTGCCAGCAGCTTAGATACAGCGGGGGATGAGCAGTTCTTC

abundance: many
v_gene: TRBV27
d_gene: .
j_gene: TRBJ2-1
CDR3aa: CASSLSGGEQFF
CDR3nt: TGTGCCAGCAGTTTATCGGGGGGAGAGCAGTTCTTC

abundance: few
v_gene: TRBV6-1
d_gene: .
j_gene: TRBJ2-2
CDR3aa: CASTYLGPPSRTGELFF
CDR3nt: TGTGCCAGCACCTACCTGGGACCGCCATCCCGAACCGGGGAGCTGTTTTTT

abundance: .
v_gene: TRBV7-9
d_gene: .
j_gene: TRBJ2-2
CDR3aa: CASSLVDLGLTAGELFF
CDR3nt: TGTGCCAGCAGCTTAGTTGATTTGGGACTGACAGCCGGGGAGCTGTTTTTT

abundance: many
v_gene: TRBV5-1
d_gene: .
j_gene: TRBJ1-4
CDR3aa: CASSLEVTTNEKLFF
CDR3nt: TGCGCCAGCAGCTTGGAGGTTACAACTAATGAAAAACTGTTTTTT

abundance: many
v_gene: TRBV28
d_gene: .
j_gene: TRBJ1-2
CDR3aa: CASSPSLGLVYGYTF
CDR3nt: TGTGCCAGCAGTCCATCTTTAGGGTTAGTCTATGGCTACACCTTC

abundance: .
v_gene: TRBV10-3
d_gene: TRBD2
j_gene: TRBJ2-1
CDR3aa: CAISESISGLAGEGEQFF
CDR3nt: TGTGCCATCAGTGAGTCGATTTCGGGACTAGCGGGAGAAGGTGAGCAGTTCTTC

abundance: many
v_gene: TRBV12-3/TRBV12-4
d_gene: TRBD2
j_gene: TRBJ2-3
CDR3aa: CASVSGRTPSEDTQYF
CDR3nt: TGTGCCAGCGTTAGCGGGAGGACCCCATCCGAGGATACGCAGTATTTT

abundance: many
v_gene: TRBV3-1
d_gene: .
j_gene: TRBJ2-5
CDR3aa: CASTPGQGEETQYF
CDR3nt: TGTGCCAGCACCCCCGGGCAGGGAGAAGAGACCCAGTACTTC

abundance: .
v_gene: TRBV29-1
d_gene: TRBD1
j_gene: TRBJ1-3
CDR3aa: CSVEDRDRAGNTIYF
CDR3nt: TGCAGCGTTGAAGATCGGGACAGGGCTGGAAACACCATATATTTT

abundance: .
v_gene: TRBV19
d_gene: .
j_gene: TRBJ1-5
CDR3aa: CASSIVEDSNQPQHF
CDR3nt: TGTGCCAGTAGTATAGTTGAGGATAGCAATCAGCCCCAGCATTTT

abundance: many
v_gene: TRBV28
d_gene: TRBD2
j_gene: TRBJ2-7
CDR3aa: CASRLAGGTYEQYF
CDR3nt: TGTGCCAGCAGATTAGCGGGAGGGACTTACGAGCAGTACTTC

abundance: few
v_gene: TRBV4-1
d_gene: TRBD2
j_gene: TRBJ2-4
CDR3aa: CASSQDSGYFGNIQYF
CDR3nt: TGCGCCAGCAGCCAAGATAGCGGGTATTTTGGAAACATTCAGTACTTC

abundance: many
v_gene: TRBV20-1
d_gene: TRBD2
j_gene: TRBJ2-5
CDR3aa: CSARSPLAGSGGETQYF
CDR3nt: TGCAGTGCTAGATCCCCCCTAGCGGGCAGCGGTGGAGAGACCCAGTACTTC

abundance: .
v_gene: TRBV25-1
d_gene: .
j_gene: TRBJ1-5
CDR3aa: CASSDFGGSQPQHF
CDR3nt: TGTGCCAGCAGTGACTTTGGGGGGAGCCAGCCCCAGCATTTT

abundance: .
v_gene: TRBV7-2
d_gene: .
j_gene: TRBJ1-5
CDR3aa: CASSSTIGQTYSNQPQHF
CDR3nt: TGTGCCAGCAGCTCTACAATTGGACAGACTTATAGCAATCAGCCCCAGCATTTT

abundance: few
v_gene: TRBV27
d_gene: .
j_gene: TRBJ1-5
CDR3aa: CASSWGGNQPQHF
CDR3nt: TGTGCCAGCAGTTGGGGGGGTAATCAGCCCCAGCATTTT

abundance: few
v_gene: TRBV29-1
d_gene: TRBD1
j_gene: TRBJ2-7
CDR3aa: CSVEGTGTYEQYF
CDR3nt: TGCAGCGTTGAAGGGACAGGGACCTACGAGCAGTACTTC

abundance: .
v_gene: TRBV12-5
d_gene: .
j_gene: TRBJ2-7
CDR3aa: CASGLHRRDEQYF
CDR3nt: TGTGCTAGTGGTTTGCACCGGAGGGACGAGCAGTACTTC

abundance: .
v_gene: TRBV10-3
d_gene: TRBD2
j_gene: TRBJ2-1
CDR3aa: CAISEELAAYNEQFF
CDR3nt: TGTGCCATCAGTGAGGAACTAGCGGCCTACAATGAGCAGTTCTTC

abundance: many
v_gene: TRBV20-1
d_gene: TRBD2
j_gene: TRBJ2-1
CDR3aa: CSARKPGLAGTANYNEQFF
CDR3nt: TGCAGTGCTAGGAAACCGGGACTAGCGGGAACCGCAAACTACAATGAGCAGTTCTTC

abundance: many
v_gene: TRBV9
d_gene: TRBD2
j_gene: TRBJ2-7
CDR3aa: CASSPRLADPYEQYF
CDR3nt: TGTGCCAGCAGCCCTCGACTAGCGGATCCCTACGAGCAGTACTTC

abundance: .
v_gene: TRBV27
d_gene: .
j_gene: TRBJ2-4
CDR3aa: CASKQLAKNIQYF
CDR3nt: TGTGCCAGCAAACAGTTAGCCAAAAACATTCAGTACTTC

abundance: many
v_gene: TRBV18
d_gene: .
j_gene: TRBJ1-4
CDR3aa: CASSPLEYGKLFF
CDR3nt: TGTGCCAGCTCACCTTTGGAGTACGGGAAACTGTTTTTT

abundance: many
v_gene: TRBV29-1
d_gene: .
j_gene: TRBJ2-5
CDR3aa: CSVPTGETQYF
CDR3nt: TGCAGCGTCCCGACGGGAGAGACCCAGTACTTC

abundance: few
v_gene: TRBV20-1
d_gene: .
j_gene: TRBJ2-5
CDR3aa: CSARGAQETQYF
CDR3nt: TGCAGTGCCAGGGGAGCCCAAGAGACCCAGTACTTC

abundance: many
v_gene: TRBV19
d_gene: .
j_gene: TRBJ1-2
CDR3aa: CASRGGPPGDYGYTF
CDR3nt: TGTGCCAGTAGGGGGGGTCCCCCAGGGGACTATGGCTACACCTTC

abundance: many
v_gene: TRBV7-2
d_gene: .
j_gene: TRBJ2-7
CDR3aa: CASSYSRDMTPEQYF
CDR3nt: TGTGCCAGCAGCTATTCCCGGGACATGACCCCCGAGCAGTACTTC

abundance: many
v_gene: TRBV12-3/TRBV12-4
d_gene: TRBD1
j_gene: TRBJ1-5
CDR3aa: CASSGTGRQPQHF
CDR3nt: TGTGCCAGCAGTGGGACAGGGAGGCAGCCCCAGCATTTT

abundance: many
v_gene: TRBV6-2/TRBV6-3
d_gene: .
j_gene: TRBJ1-1
CDR3aa: CASSYSMGGTEAFF
CDR3nt: TGTGCCAGCAGTTACTCGATGGGGGGCACTGAAGCTTTCTTT

abundance: .
v_gene: TRBV7-2
d_gene: TRBD2
j_gene: TRBJ2-3
CDR3aa: CASSGTSGSPLSTDTQYF
CDR3nt: TGTGCCAGCAGCGGGACTAGCGGGAGCCCCCTCAGCACAGATACGCAGTATTTT